Listed here are 21 T cell receptor beta chains from one sample, sequenced in a study of technical replicates of blood from a few donors. Data came from immunoSEQ multiplex PCR; TCRdb stores just in-frame clones and leaves some out. The sample holds under 100,000 clones, 95% seen once. Material: T cells isolated from PBMCs. Source of these receptors: a human donor in good health.

In this sample, this clone turned up a few times. This chain's CDR3 is CASEGEMGNEQFF. The CDR3 DNA reads as TGTGCTAGTGAGGGGGAGATGGGAAATGAGCAGTTCTTC. The genes are TRBV12-5 and TRBJ2-1, with a tentative D call TRBD1 (6 bases). Trimming took off 7 bases at V and 7 bases at J, with 14 bases between the two ends. The CDR3 sequence is 13 residues long. Germline-derived CDR1 and CDR2 are LGHNT and FRNRAP.

The chain uses TRBV7-8 and TRBJ1-5; D might be TRBD1 (6 bases). This CDR3 is 16 amino acids long. The V gene's germline CDR1 is SGHVS and CDR2 FQNEAQ. V lost 5 bases and J lost 9, with 23 bases in between. CDR3 loop: CASSRRQDSSSRPQHF. CDR3 bases: TGTGCCAGCAGCCGGAGACAGGATTCTAGTAGTAGGCCCCAGCATTTT. Supplemented by reference TRBV7-8 and TRBJ1-5, the full variable domain reads GAGVSQSPRYKVAKRGQDVALRCDPISGHVSLFWYQQALGQGPEFLTYFQNEAQLDKSGLPSDRFFAERPEGSVSTLKIQRTQQEDSAVYLCASSRRQDSSSRPQHFGDGTRLSIL.

The J gene is TRBJ1-2, the V gene TRBV19; 7 nucleotides align to TRBD1. V shed 7 bases, J shed 5 bases, and the junction held 7 bases outside the gene matches. The CDR3 spans 13 residues. CDR1 LNHDA and CDR2 SQIVND come from the germline V gene (reference sequence). DNA for the CDR3: TGTGCCAGTACCCTCCGGGACAGATATGGCTACACCTTC. This encodes CASTLRDRYGYTF. Looking up the rest from reference TRBV19 and TRBJ1-2 gives the full variable domain: DGGITQSPKYLFRKEGQNVTLSCEQNLNHDAMYWYRQDPGQGLRLIYYSQIVNDFQKGDIAEGYSVSREKKESFPLTVTSAQKNPTAFYLCASTLRDRYGYTFGSGTRLTVV.

The J gene is TRBJ2-7, the V gene TRBV27, with TRBD2 as a possible D gene (5 bases). The germline CDR1 and CDR2 sequences are MNHEY and SMNVEV (reference sequence). V was trimmed by 5 bases and J by 7 bases, leaving 9 bases between them. The CDR3 spans 11 residues. CDR3 loop: CASSRGWEQYF. CDR3 in DNA: TGTGCCAGCAGTAGAGGGTGGGAGCAGTACTTC.

On this clone: Other DNA sequences in the same sample also yield this CDR3. V usage is TRBV5-1 and J usage is TRBJ2-3; D gene ambiguous. Trimming removed 5 bases at V and 6 bases at J, with 19 bases between. CDR1 is SGHRS, CDR2 YFSETQ, per germline. The CDR3 length is 15 residues. The CDR3 bases are TGCGCCAGCAGGATGCAGCCAGACAACTCCGATACGCAGTATTTT. Residues: CASRMQPDNSDTQYF.

This rearrangement joins TRBV28 to TRBJ2-3; a possible D gene is TRBD2 (5 bases). Trimming cost V 5 bases and J 9 bases, with 9 bases left between them. The CDR3 length is 11 residues. Germline CDR1 and CDR2: MDHEN and SYDVKM. The CDR3 protein is CASSALDTQYF. CDR3 nucleotides: TGTGCCAGCAGTGCACTAGACACGCAGTATTTT.

The chain links TRBV15 to TRBJ1-1; D not certain. V was clipped by 3 bases and J by 3 bases, with 14 bases between them. The CDR3 runs 15 residues. Germline CDR1 and CDR2: LNHNV and YYDKDF (reference sequence). The CDR3 DNA follows: TGTGCCACCAGCAGTACTCGTGAGAGGGACACTGAAGCTTTCTTT. Translating it yields CATSSTRERDTEAFF. Drawing the rest from reference TRBV15 and TRBJ1-1, the complete variable domain is DAMVIQNPRYQVTQFGKPVTLSCSQTLNHNVMYWYQQKSSQAPKLLFHYYDKDFNNEADTPDNFQSRRPNTSFCFLDIRSPGLGDTAMYLCATSSTRERDTEAFFGQGTRLTVV.

V and J are TRBV7-9 and TRBJ2-7, with unresolved D. Trimming took 7 bases from V and 4 from J, leaving 8 bases between them. Per germline, CDR1 SEHNR and CDR2 FQNEAQ (reference sequence). The CDR3 spans 11 residues. This chain's CDR3 is CASTDRYEQYF. The CDR3 DNA sequence: TGTGCCAGCACCGATAGATACGAGCAGTACTTC.

This chain uses TRBV7-8 with TRBJ2-7; 8 bases agree with TRBD2. The CDR3 loop spans 16 amino acids. Germline CDR1 and CDR2: SGHVS and FQNEAQ. Losses at the gene ends were 1 base for V and 3 bases for J; bases not matched to a gene: 8. In DNA form, the CDR3 reads TGTGCCAGCAGCTTAGGCGGGGGGCTATCCGACTACGAGCAGTACTTC. Translating it yields CASSLGGGLSDYEQYF.

This clone occurred once. The V and J genes are TRBV7-9 and TRBJ2-1; unclear D gene. The CDR3 runs 11 residues. The V gene's germline CDR1 is SEHNR and CDR2 FQNEAQ (reference sequence). Trimming cost V 4 bases and J 8 bases, with 6 bases left between them. CDR3 protein: CASSYRDEQFF. Written as DNA, the CDR3 is TGTGCCAGCAGCTATCGGGATGAGCAGTTCTTC.

V is TRBV6-5 and J is TRBJ2-2, with 11 bases fitting TRBD1. CDR3 length equals 14 residues. J gave up 5 bases and V 6 bases, and 2 bases lay outside the gene matches. The germline V gene encodes CDR1 MNHEY and CDR2 SVGAGI. CDR3 nucleotides: TGTGCCAGCAGGGGACAGGGGGTAACCGGGGAGCTGTTTTTT. This encodes CASRGQGVTGELFF.

The chain is built from TRBV5-1 and TRBJ1-1; D is undetermined. Germline V gene lookup returns CDR1 SGHRS and CDR2 YFSETQ. CDR3 size: 12 residues. Trimming removed 2 bases from V and 8 bases from J, with 10 bases in between. CDR3 sequence reads: CASSLPGLEAFF. DNA for the CDR3: TGCGCCAGCAGCTTACCGGGATTGGAAGCTTTCTTT.

The chain recombines TRBV27 with TRBJ2-7; the match to TRBD1 covers 9 bases. Germline V lookup: CDR1 MNHEY, CDR2 SMNVEV (reference sequence). V lost 5 bases and J lost 2; bases outside the gene matches: 10. This CDR3 comprises 16 residues. The CDR3 DNA follows: TGTGCCAGCAGTGGAATCCGGGACAGGGACCCCTACGAGCAGTACTTC. Protein: CASSGIRDRDPYEQYF.

The table lists this clone with a count of one. The chain uses TRBV6-5 and TRBJ1-5; the D gene is possibly TRBD1 (6 bases). CDR1 and CDR2 from the germline V gene are MNHEY and SVGAGI. V lost 4 bases to trimming and J lost 6 bases, with 19 bases between them. The CDR3 consists of 16 residues. CDR3 in DNA: TGTGCCAGCAGTTCCCCTCTCACAGGGTACGGTCAGCCCCAGCATTTT. This gives the protein CASSSPLTGYGQPQHF.

The rearrangement joins TRBV4-1 to TRBJ1-5, with TRBD1 matching 8 bases. The CDR3 runs 17 residues. The germline V gene encodes CDR1 MGHRA and CDR2 YSYEKL. Unmatched junction bases numbered 12, after V lost 4 bases and J lost 4 bases. The CDR3 DNA follows: TGCGCCAGCAGCCTCATCTTCCCGGGACAGGAGAATCAGCCCCAGCATTTT. It is translated as CASSLIFPGQENQPQHF.

V gene TRBV10-1 combines with J gene TRBJ2-4; TRBD1 aligns across 9 bases. V shed 6 bases, J shed 2 bases, and the junction held 2 bases outside the gene matches. Germline V gene data show CDR1 as WNHNN and CDR2 as SYGVQD (reference sequence). The CDR3 is 14 amino acids. The chain's CDR3 is CASSGQGPKNIQYF. The CDR3 DNA sequence: TGCGCCAGCAGCGGACAGGGGCCCAAAAACATTCAGTACTTC.

V usage is TRBV25-1 and J usage is TRBJ2-1; D ambiguous. This CDR3 contains 13 residues. V was clipped by 11 bases and J by 3 bases, with 14 bases between them. CDR1 is MGHDK and CDR2 is SYGVNS in the germline V gene. CDR3 in amino acids: CAASIGGYNEQFF. The CDR3, as DNA: TGTGCCGCCAGCATAGGCGGCTACAATGAGCAGTTCTTC.

The chain links TRBV28 to TRBJ1-1; D is unclear. Trimming took off 2 bases at V and 2 bases at J, with 15 bases between the two ends. CDR3 size: 16 residues. Germline loops: CDR1 MDHEN, CDR2 SYDVKM. CDR3 nucleotides: TGTGCCAGCAGTTTAATAGGGATGCCGGGAAACACTGAAGCTTTCTTT. Encoded protein: CASSLIGMPGNTEAFF.

The chain uses TRBV11-2 and TRBJ1-2; the match to TRBD1 covers 8 bases. The CDR3 is 13 residues long. Looked up from germline, CDR1 is SGHAT and CDR2 is FQNNGV. J was trimmed by 4 bases and V by 5 bases; bases with no gene match: 3. CDR3 bases: TGTGCCAGCAGCCGTGACAGGGGCTATGGCTACACCTTC. It translates to CASSRDRGYGYTF.

The chain has TRBV10-1 and TRBJ2-3, with 10 bases identical to TRBD1. V shed 5 bases, J shed 0 bases, and the junction held 2 bases outside the gene matches. The length of the CDR3 is 15 residues. Germline CDR1 WNHNN, CDR2 SYGVQD (reference sequence). For the CDR3, the DNA is TGCGCCAGCAGTCGGACAGGGGGTAGCACAGATACGCAGTATTTT. It codes for CASSRTGGSTDTQYF.

The rearrangement uses TRBV21-1 and TRBJ2-7; TRBD2 is the table's D call and was not checked against the DNA. TRBV21-1 corresponds to a pseudogene. The CDR3 spans 15 residues. The CDR3, as DNA: TGTGCCAGCAGCAAAAAGCTAGCGTTTGGCTACGAGCAGTACTTC. Its translation is CASSKKLAFGYEQYF.